These 21 T cell receptor beta chains originate from one sample sequenced in a study of post-analysis software for immune sequencing data. General study points: Comparison of patients with controls showed 4 to 6 TRBV segments more frequent in patients, TRBV5-6, TRBV5-1 and TRBV20-1 among them.

Included in the TCR beta cDNA libraries were unique molecular identifiers. TCRdb re-analysed the PCR reads in MiXCR, keeping a single row per CDR3 protein. The sample has 550,000 to 700,000 distinct CDR3 sequences; 44% are singletons. Antigen specificity for these receptors is unknown. The specimen was blood. The source is a girl aged 10-17 years with multiple sclerosis.

The CDR3 loop is CASSRLGQGGSSPLHF. CDR3 nucleotide sequence: TGTGCCAGCAGCCGGCTGGGACAGGGTGGGAGTTCACCCCTCCACTTT. The chain carries TRBV11-2 and TRBJ1-6; 9 positions agree with TRBD1. The CDR3 extends over 16 amino acids. Germline V gene data show CDR1 as SGHAT and CDR2 as FQNNGV. V shed 5 bases and J 9 bases; nucleotides not matched to a gene: 11.

This clonotype has a handful of counts. The CDR3 bases are TGTGCCACCCTGGGAACCGCCTATGGCTACACCTTC. Amino acids: CATLGTAYGYTF. The V and J genes are TRBV12-3 or TRBV12-4 and TRBJ1-2; D is ambiguous. Trimming stripped 10 bases from V and 4 bases from J, with 13 bases between. CDR3 size: 12 residues.

This clonotype has just a few counts. The V and J genes are TRBV20-1 and TRBJ2-2; D gene unclear. The CDR3 spans 13 residues. The V and J ends lost 1 base and 4 bases respectively, with 7 bases between them. Looked up from germline, CDR1 is DFQATT and CDR2 is SNEGSKA (reference sequence). In DNA form, the CDR3 reads TGCAGTGCTAGAGTCCAAGGCACCGGGGAGCTGTTTTTT. Residues: CSARVQGTGELFF.

This clonotype was counted a few times. The chain recombines TRBV5-1 with TRBJ2-1; the match to TRBD2 covers 7 bases. CDR1 is SGHRS and CDR2 is YFSETQ in the germline V gene. This CDR3 spans 16 amino acids. The V and J ends lost 0 bases and 1 base, in that order; junction bases with no gene match: 4. CDR3 sequence reads: CASSLEPGGSYNEQFF. CDR3 coding DNA: TGCGCCAGCAGCTTGGAGCCGGGGGGTTCCTACAATGAGCAGTTCTTC.

The chain employs TRBV4-1 and TRBJ1-6, with a tentative D call TRBD1 (6 bases). Germline loops: CDR1 MGHRA, CDR2 YSYEKL. V shed 0 bases and J shed 7 bases, with 13 bases lying between them. This CDR3 is 16 amino acids long. The CDR3 is CASSQEPGQLNSPLHF. In DNA, the CDR3 is TGCGCCAGCAGCCAAGAACCTGGACAGCTCAATTCACCCCTCCACTTT.

This clonotype was detected only once. The chain couples TRBV19 to TRBJ2-3; 13 bases fit TRBD2. Trimming removed 6 bases from V and 6 bases from J; junction bases left unmatched: 9. CDR3 size: 16 residues. In germline, CDR1 is LNHDA, CDR2 SQIVND (reference sequence). CDR3 in amino acids: CASRTRTSGRQDTQYF. In nucleotides, the CDR3 is TGTGCCAGTAGGACCCGGACTAGCGGGAGACAGGATACGCAGTATTTT.

DNA of the CDR3: TGTGCCAGCAGTTTACAGCACACCTACAATGAGCAGTACTTC. This encodes CASSLQHTYNEQYF. V is TRBV7-2 and J is TRBJ2-7; D remains unclear. V gave up 6 bases and J gave up 7 bases, with 19 bases separating them. The CDR3 consists of 14 residues. The germline V gene encodes CDR1 SGHTA and CDR2 FQGNSA. The full variable domain, completed using reference TRBV7-2 and TRBJ2-7, is GAGVSQSPSNKVTEKGKDVELRCDPISGHTALYWYRQSLGQGLEFLIYFQGNSAPDKSGLPSDRFSAERTGGSVSTLTIQRTQQEDSAVYLCASSLQHTYNEQYFGPGTRLTVT.

This clonotype was seen a few times. The chain has TRBV6-6 and TRBJ1-4; D remains unclear. CDR3 size: 13 residues. Germline assignment: CDR1 MNHNY and CDR2 SVGAGI (reference sequence). The germline V and J ends were trimmed by 6 bases and 4 bases, with 9 bases remaining between them. CDR3 sequence: CASSWSNNEKLFF. CDR3 coding DNA: TGTGCCAGCAGCTGGAGTAATAATGAAAAACTGTTTTTT.

The chain recombines TRBV2 with TRBJ2-1; D possibly uses TRBD1 or TRBD2 (5 bases each). The germline V and J ends were trimmed by 6 bases and 7 bases, with 25 bases remaining between them. This CDR3 is built from 17 residues. From germline, CDR1 is SNHLY and CDR2 FYNNEI. CDR3 amino acids: CASRAGTVPTSRNEQFF. The CDR3 DNA sequence: TGTGCCAGCAGGGCTGGGACCGTCCCGACCTCTAGGAATGAGCAGTTCTTC.

The V call is TRBV7-3, the J call TRBJ2-1, with 7 positions matching TRBD1. Matching the DNA end better, TRBJ2-7 makes the J call doubtful. CDR3 length equals 13 residues. The V gene's germline CDR1 is SGHTA and CDR2 FQGTGA. CDR3 DNA sequence: TGTGCCAGCAGCTTCTCTCCCAGGGGGGAGCAGTACTTC. Its translation: CASSFSPRGEQYF.

This clonotype was detected a few times. The CDR3 bases are TGTGCCAGCAGCCCCGGGACTGAGTATGGCTACACCTTC. Its protein product is CASSPGTEYGYTF. The genes are TRBV7-9 and TRBJ1-2; D might be TRBD1 (5 bases). Germline values: CDR1 SEHNR, CDR2 FQNEAQ (reference sequence). V shed 5 bases and J shed 5 bases, with 12 bases lying between them. The CDR3 totals 13 residues.

The chain joins TRBV7-6 to TRBJ2-3; D might be TRBD1 or TRBD2, each matching 6 bases. The CDR3 consists of 16 residues. Germline V CDR1 and CDR2: SGHVS, FNYEAQ. V was pared by 4 bases and J by 5 bases, with 19 bases between. The CDR3 is CASSSTRGESQDTQYF. The CDR3 region has the DNA TGTGCCAGCAGCTCGACAAGGGGGGAGAGTCAAGATACGCAGTATTTT.

The chain employs TRBV20-1 and TRBJ2-7; no definite D call. Germline-derived CDR1 and CDR2 are DFQATT and SNEGSKA (reference sequence). The V end lost 3 bases, the J end lost 3 bases, and 15 bases lay between the germline ends. The CDR3 is 14 residues long. The CDR3 sequence: CSASSQWQSYEQYF. CDR3 nucleotide sequence: TGCAGTGCTAGCTCCCAATGGCAGAGCTACGAGCAGTACTTC.

This clonotype was seen once. The genes are TRBV5-5 and TRBJ1-1; 7 bases match TRBD1. Trimming cost V 4 bases and J 4 bases; bases outside gene matches: 10. Germline V CDR1 and CDR2: SGHKS, YYEKEE (reference sequence). This CDR3 contains 15 residues. The CDR3, as DNA: TGTGCCAGCAGCCGGCCCGACAGGGCCGGCACTGAAGCTTTCTTT. Protein product: CASSRPDRAGTEAFF.

This clonotype was seen only a few times. The gene calls are TRBV11-3 and TRBJ2-7; D gene ambiguous. Trimming removed 3 bases at V and 2 bases at J, with 20 bases between. This CDR3 is 17 amino acids long. The germline V gene has CDR1 SGHNT and CDR2 YENEEA. CDR3 coding DNA: TGTGCCAGCAGCTTCGTTAGTGGCCCTGTCCTGACCTACGAGCAGTACTTC. It codes for CASSFVSGPVLTYEQYF.

The chain carries TRBV27 and TRBJ1-2; 7 nucleotides line up with TRBD1. From germline, CDR1 is MNHEY and CDR2 SMNVEV (reference sequence). V lost 6 bases and J lost 6; bases outside the gene matches: 16. The CDR3 sequence is 16 residues long. The CDR3 region is CASSPPPGQYQHGYTF. The CDR3 bases are TGTGCCAGCAGCCCACCTCCGGGACAGTACCAACATGGCTACACCTTC.

The V gene is TRBV20-1, the J gene TRBJ2-3, with a tentative D call TRBD2 (5 bases). The CDR3 runs to 14 residues. Trimming took 1 base from V and 0 from J, leaving 8 bases between them. Germline V gene lookup returns CDR1 DFQATT and CDR2 SNEGSKA (reference sequence). The CDR3 nucleotides are TGCAGTGCTAGAGGGACTGACAGCACAGATACGCAGTATTTT. This gives the protein CSARGTDSTDTQYF.

A single count supports this clonotype. V usage is TRBV7-3 and J usage is TRBJ2-2, with 9 bases identical to TRBD2. The CDR3 is 16 residues long. The V gene end was trimmed by 5 bases and the J gene end by 2 bases; junction bases not matched to a gene: 6. CDR1 is SGHTA, CDR2 FQGTGA, per germline. CDR3 in DNA: TGTGCCAGCAGCCAGATAGCGGGAGTTAACACCGGGGAGCTGTTTTTT. It encodes CASSQIAGVNTGELFF. The whole variable domain, filled in from reference TRBV7-3 and TRBJ2-2, reads GAGVSQTPSNKVTEKGKYVELRCDPISGHTALYWYRQSLGQGPEFLIYFQGTGAADDSGLPNDRFFAVRPEGSVSTLKIQRTERGDSAVYLCASSQIAGVNTGELFFGEGSRLTVL.

CDR3 loop: CSVVLSSTDTQYF. The CDR3, as DNA: TGCAGCGTTGTACTATCCAGCACAGATACGCAGTATTTT. The V and J genes are TRBV29-1 and TRBJ2-3; no firm D call. Trimming removed 4 bases from V and 0 bases from J, with 8 bases in between. This CDR3 comprises 13 residues. The V gene's germline CDR1 is SQVTM and CDR2 ANQGSEA.

With regard to this clonotype: Possible read error: a much larger clone is one base away. CDR3 protein: CAIRESPGVDIQYF. The DNA for the CDR3 is TGTGCCATCAGGGAGTCCCCAGGGGTGGACATTCAGTACTTC. This chain links TRBV10-3 with TRBJ2-4; weak D call: TRBD1 (6 bases). The CDR3 is 14 residues long. Germline CDR1 and CDR2: ENHRY and SYGVKD.

This rearrangement joins TRBV12-3 or TRBV12-4 to TRBJ1-1; perhaps TRBD1 as D (6 bases). This CDR3 is 14 amino acids long. The germline V and J ends were trimmed by 7 bases and 1 base, with 13 bases remaining between them. The CDR3: CASTHGQPNTEAFF. CDR3 DNA: TGTGCCAGCACTCATGGACAGCCGAACACTGAAGCTTTCTTT.